This T cell receptor beta chain was profiled in a study of beta chain features in type 1 diabetes. Study outcomes and limitations: Among patients with Type 1 diabetes, TCRB CDR3s were moderately but significantly shorter in every one of the four CD4+ subsets. In type 1 diabetes patients, VDJ junctions had fewer insertions; deletions at these junctions were more frequent.

The germline V gene has CDR1 SGHTA and CDR2 FQGNSA. V shed 5 bases and J shed 2 bases, with 10 bases lying between them. The CDR3 is made up of 14 amino acids. One heparinised blood draw, averaging about 100 mL, came from each donor. Each population that was sorted was more than 95% pure. Expressed TCRB transcripts were sequenced, since all the RNA that had been isolated was reverse transcribed. The average output of naive, central memory and regulatory T cell samples was several million reads. Using immunoSEQ multiplex PCR, the repertoire was profiled, and TCRdb retains in-frame clones only, with some absent. The table shows approximately 730,000 clones, with roughly 13% occurring only once. As regards this clone: Its antigen remains unknown.

The sample was naive CD4+ T cells from blood. This clonotype was obtained from a man aged 18 to 29 with type 1 diabetes. The V gene is TRBV7-2, the J gene TRBJ2-1; possibly TRBD1 for D (6 bases). Here the CDR3 DNA reads TGTGCCAGCAGCCGACAGGAAACCTACAATGAGCAGTTCTTC. It specifies CASSRQETYNEQFF.